The 13 T cell receptor beta chains below all came from one sample that was sequenced in a study of T cell repertoires in cytomegalovirus infection (dated by TCRdb to the late 2010s). The sample's treatment or condition, from its label and the paper: in vitro stimulation with specific CMV peptide epitopes to enrich CMV-specific T cells. The sample was run on an Illumina HiSeq 1500. The public reads were reprocessed in TCRdb via fastp at Q25 and MiXCR, keeping in-frame beta chains. All rows with the same CDR3 protein become a single entry with the most common DNA and genes. The sample table holds fewer than 1,000,000 distinct CDR3 sequences, of which roughly 31% were seen once. The top ten clonotypes cover around 15% of the sample. These receptors have no known antigen. The sequences come from cultured CD8+ T cells from PBMCs, collected from culture after CMV antigen stimulation. The receptors were sampled from a human donor in good health (CMV status not recorded). Some clones in this sample may be carry-over from other donors' samples.

A few counts support this clonotype. This sequence joins TRBV2 and TRBJ1-2, with TRBD1 identical over 7 bases. The CDR3 runs to 13 residues. CDR1 SNHLY and CDR2 FYNNEI come from the germline V gene. J lost 2 bases, V lost 7 bases, and 4 bases had no gene match. The CDR3 sequence: CASISDRNYGYTF. In nucleotides, the CDR3 is TGTGCCAGCATTTCGGACAGGAACTATGGCTACACCTTC. The full variable domain, with the rest looked up from reference TRBV2 and TRBJ1-2, is EPEVTQTPSHQVTQMGQEVILRCVPISNHLYFYWYRQILGQKVEFLVSFYNNEISEKSEIFDDQFSVERPDGSNFTLKIRSTKLEDSAMYFCASISDRNYGYTFGSGTRLTVV.

This clonotype was seen many times. The chain carries TRBV7-9 and TRBJ2-7; D unclear. Trimming left V 0 bases short and J 3 bases short, with 9 bases between. Germline CDR1 and CDR2: SEHNR and FQNEAQ (reference sequence). CDR3 length: 14 residues. The CDR3 here is CASSLAGALYEQYF. For the CDR3, the DNA is TGTGCCAGCAGCTTAGCAGGTGCCCTCTACGAGCAGTACTTC.

This rearrangement joins TRBV19 to TRBJ2-5; D is undetermined. Germline assignment: CDR1 LNHDA and CDR2 SQIVND (reference sequence). Trimming stripped 4 bases from V and 3 bases from J, with 9 bases between. The CDR3 contains 13 residues. CDR3 DNA: TGTGCCAGTAGTACGCTAGTAGAAGAGACCCAGTACTTC. It yields the protein CASSTLVEETQYF.

The chain uses TRBV7-6 and TRBJ1-4; possibly TRBD1 for D (6 bases). The CDR3 has 16 amino acids. The germline V gene has CDR1 SGHVS and CDR2 FNYEAQ. V shed 5 bases and J shed 8 bases, with 21 bases lying between them. CDR3 sequence (DNA): TGTGCCAGCAGCGATTTGCTGAGGGGGGAGAACGAAAAACTGTTTTTT. Its translation is CASSDLLRGENEKLFF.

The sample holds a few counts of this clonotype. The chain links TRBV6-6 to TRBJ2-2; D possibly matches TRBD1 or TRBD2 (5 bases each). Trimming removed 6 bases at V and 6 bases at J, with 32 bases between. The CDR3 spans 20 residues. Germline V gives CDR1 MNHNY, CDR2 SVGAGI (reference sequence). CDR3 in amino acids: CASRPLMALRGPTAPGELFF. CDR3 bases: TGTGCCAGCAGACCTTTGATGGCATTGAGGGGACCCACCGCACCCGGGGAGCTGTTTTTT.

The chain employs TRBV19 and TRBJ1-1; D ambiguous. The V end lost 3 bases, the J end lost 8 bases, and 10 bases lay between the germline ends. Germline V lookup: CDR1 LNHDA, CDR2 SQIVND (reference sequence). This CDR3 contains 12 residues. Here the CDR3 reads CASSMVRKEAFF. CDR3 coding DNA: TGTGCCAGTAGTATGGTACGGAAAGAAGCTTTCTTT. Combining the CDR3 with reference TRBV19 and TRBJ1-1 gives the whole variable domain DGGITQSPKYLFRKEGQNVTLSCEQNLNHDAMYWYRQDPGQGLRLIYYSQIVNDFQKGDIAEGYSVSREKKESFPLTVTSAQKNPTAFYLCASSMVRKEAFFGQGTRLTVV.

This clonotype has a handful of counts. The CDR3 DNA reads as TGTGCCATCAGTGAGTTGAAAACCAGGGTGAGGGACATTGAAGCTTTCTTT. Protein sequence: CAISELKTRVRDIEAFF. The V gene is TRBV10-3, the J gene TRBJ1-1; TRBD1 is a possible D gene (6 bases). The CDR3 spans 17 residues. Germline V gene sequence: CDR1 ENHRY, CDR2 SYGVKD. The V end was cut by 1 base, the J end by 7 bases, with 22 bases between.

This chain uses TRBV4-1 with TRBJ2-2; D is unclear. Looked up from germline, CDR1 is MGHRA and CDR2 is YSYEKL. The V end was cut by 0 bases, the J end by 3 bases, with 11 bases between. CDR3 length: 16 amino acids. The CDR3 loop reads CASSQEQLGYTGELFF. CDR3 DNA sequence: TGCGCCAGCAGCCAAGAGCAGCTAGGGTACACCGGGGAGCTGTTTTTT.

V and J are TRBV27 and TRBJ2-5, with 7 bases aligning to TRBD1. Looked up from germline, CDR1 is MNHEY and CDR2 is SMNVEV (reference sequence). Trimming at V came to 5 bases and at J to 4 bases, leaving 10 bases not matched to a gene. This CDR3 comprises 15 residues. CDR3 in amino acids: CASSTGTAKTETQYF. The CDR3 region has the DNA TGTGCCAGCAGTACCGGGACAGCAAAAACAGAGACCCAGTACTTC.

The chain recombines TRBV7-6 with TRBJ2-3; D not certain. This CDR3 spans 15 amino acids. CDR1 is SGHVS and CDR2 is FNYEAQ in the germline V gene. V was trimmed by 1 base and J by 2 bases, leaving 10 bases between them. The CDR3 protein is CASSLGVGYTDTQYF. In nucleotides, the CDR3 is TGTGCCAGCAGCTTAGGCGTGGGATACACAGATACGCAGTATTTT.

Of note for this clonotype: The junction departs from germline at one end; a sequencing error may be responsible. The chain couples TRBV4-1 to TRBJ2-7; TRBD1 matches at 7 bases. Germline-derived CDR1 and CDR2 are MGHRA and YSYEKL. This CDR3 contains 11 residues. As DNA, the CDR3 is TGCGCCAGCAGCCAAGGGACAGGTAAACTGTTC. Translating it yields CASSQGTGKLF.

The chain employs TRBV29-1 and TRBJ2-7; TRBD1 is a possible D gene (6 bases). V was trimmed by 5 bases and J by 0 bases, leaving 14 bases between them. This CDR3 is 14 amino acids long. In germline, CDR1 is SQVTM, CDR2 ANQGSEA. The CDR3 DNA reads TGCAGCGTTTCTGACAGGAACCTCTCCTACGAGCAGTACTTC. It is translated as CSVSDRNLSYEQYF.

This chain links TRBV6-6 with TRBJ1-6; possibly TRBD1 for D (5 bases). Trimming left V 2 bases short and J 6 bases short, with 14 bases between. The CDR3 covers 16 residues. CDR1 is MNHNY and CDR2 is SVGAGI in the germline V gene (reference sequence). The CDR3 DNA reads as TGTGCCAGCAGTTACGACCCGGGACTCACTAATTCACCCCTCCACTTT. Protein product: CASSYDPGLTNSPLHF.